The T cell receptor (beta chain) under discussion was sequenced for a study of CD8+ T cells in alopecia areata. Overall study results and limits: Higher clonality was seen in lesional scalp than in normal scalp, especially in alopecia totalis/universalis.

The sample's treatment: oral pan-JAK inhibitor, 5-10 mg twice daily. Researchers took lesional scalp punch biopsies and peripheral blood from people who were alopecia areata patients. As to this clone: What it binds is not known.

Once RNA had been extracted, it was reverse transcribed into cDNA to act as the sequencing template. Sequencing was performed with immunoSEQ multiplex PCR; in TCRdb, only in-frame clones are kept and a portion is missing. The sample lists about 280,000 clones; 58% were seen once. CDR1 is GTSNPN and CDR2 is SVGIG in the germline V gene (reference sequence). V gave up 2 bases and J gave up 5 bases; unmatched junction bases: 5. CDR3 length: 16 amino acids. The sequences come from CD4+ T cells sorted from blood, collected at week 24, from a patient treated with tofacitinib. The source is a human donor with alopecia areata. This sequence joins TRBV30 and TRBJ2-5, with 16 bases that match TRBD2. In DNA form, the CDR3 reads TGTGCCTGGAGTCCCGGGACTAGCGGGGGGGCGGAGACCCAGTACTTC. Protein product: CAWSPGTSGGAETQYF.